This entry concerns a single TCR beta chain. The sample is drawn from a study of brain T cells in children with intractable seizures. Method: immunoSEQ multiplex PCR; TCRdb's copy keeps in-frame clones and lacks some. The data contain roughly 120,000 clones, 94% of them seen just once; the ten biggest clones take up 3.5% to 4.5%. This specimen consisted of peripheral blood, obtained at surgery. This TCR was recovered from a boy younger than two with hemimegalencephaly and intractable seizures.

CDR3 nucleotide sequence: TGTGCCAGCAGCTCCACTAGGGACGGGCACGAGCAGTACTTC. Protein sequence: CASSSTRDGHEQYF. The chain carries TRBV11-2 and TRBJ2-7; possibly TRBD1 or TRBD2 for D (5 bases each). In germline, CDR1 is SGHAT, CDR2 FQNNGV. The length of the CDR3 is 14 residues. Trimming removed 4 bases at V and 5 bases at J, with 15 bases between.